Included here is one T cell receptor (beta chain) sequence, with context. Its antigen has not been determined. No quality values exist for individual bases; no much larger clone is one base distant. TCRbeta CDR3 regions were amplified from genomic DNA by means of the immunoSEQ Assay, a bias-controlled multiplex PCR. On the authors' methods: Within the assay, amplification of reference gene primers was used to estimate how many nucleated cells each sample contained. To quantify the absolute abundance of each unique TCRbeta CDR3 rearrangement, sequence reads were collapsed and filtered. For each sample, productive Simpson clonality was calculated as the square root of Simpson's diversity index across productive rearrangements. TCRdb took over this immuneACCESS table, retaining in-frame rearrangements with V and J assigned. Such tables are incomplete; in checked studies, under half of the missing clones stem from an unresolved V gene, and the remainder is unexplained. V and J calls and clone size are copied from that table; D and trimming were computed from the DNA. The table for this sample lists 70,000 to 95,000 clones; roughly three quarters of them were counted only once. Roughly a third of the sample rests with the top ten.

The data were taken from a study of blood T cell repertoires in COVID-19 (TCRdb year 2020). About the investigation overall: The collaborator samples originated in the United States, Italy and Spain and spanned the acute and convalescent phases of COVID-19. The prospective study material was composed of cDNA or gDNA derived from T cells, B-cell-depleted T cells, or PBMCs. Subjects who had been exposed to COVID-19, were actively infected with it, or had recovered from it provided the deeply sampled blood TCRbeta repertoires that made up the dataset. A freely available public database, intended as a resource for researchers studying the immune response to SARS-CoV-2, is where the repertoires were released. The samples were drawn from two sources: the first 160 participants of the ongoing ImmuneRACE study, and fewer than 1,500 subjects contributed by 6 global collaborators. A de-identified subject ID, COVID-19 status, age in years and sex were almost always included in the sample metadata. HLA class I and class II types, where available, came from metadata supplied by the sample provider rather than from assay-based typing.

One collaborating source in Seattle enrolled patients during active infection and followed them longitudinally through the course of disease. Whole blood was collected in K2EDTA tubes by collaborating institutions according to the institutions' own protocols. For TCRbeta analysis, collaborators shipped samples in one of three forms: frozen whole blood, isolated PBMCs, or DNA extracted from either of those sample types. The CDR3 goes from the cysteine to the phenylalanine over 13 residues. Only the CDR3 DNA stays, 39 bases, in frame from base 1. V is pared back by 6 bases and J by 5 bases, with 14 bases lying between the germline termini. Per the germline V gene (reference sequence), MNHEY is the CDR1 and SMNVEV is the CDR2. On the study overall, not on this receptor specifically: The amount of clinical and demographic metadata varied by source and participant and was provided uncurated.

The receptor chain draws on TRBV27 and TRBJ2-7; perhaps TRBD2 is the D gene, with 6 bases matching. Sample: peripheral blood. The TCR sequence derives from a man in his sixties with COVID-19, enrolled during active disease. The CDR3 reads as follows: CASSLGRTNEQYF. The bases are TGTGCCAGCAGCCTCGGGAGAACCAACGAGCAGTACTTC.